This TCR beta chain was recovered during a study of cytomegalovirus exposure and HLA in healthy donors. As for the study in general: In a later analysis, it was reported that the roughly 120 validation repertoires had been produced on the same platform as the 690 or so repertoires belonging to the first cohort.

Some clones are missing from TCRdb's copy, which holds only in-frame ones; the method was immunoSEQ multiplex PCR. The sample lists about 140,000 clones; roughly 86% were seen once. Germline assignment: CDR1 SNHLY and CDR2 FYNNEI. This CDR3 region has 15 residues. V lost 2 bases and J lost 2, with 10 bases in between. V and J are TRBV2 and TRBJ2-1, with D possibly being TRBD1 (5 bases). The specimen was PBMCs. This sequence was found in a man aged 18 to 29 in good health and CMV-seropositive. CDR3 DNA sequence: TGTGCCAGCAGTGAACAGGGTCCCACCTACAATGAGCAGTTCTTC. Its translation: CASSEQGPTYNEQFF.